This TCR beta chain stems from a study of shared clonotypes between healthy human individuals. Per the germline V gene, CDR1 is LNHNV and CDR2 is YYDKDF (reference sequence). V dropped 0 bases and J dropped 6 bases, with 16 bases sitting between them. The CDR3 has 16 amino acids. TCRdb's table, derived via immunoSEQ multiplex PCR, lists solely in-frame clones and lacks some. The sample consists of about half a million clones, about 85% of them appearing once. V usage is TRBV15 and J usage is TRBJ2-3, with unresolved D. This receptor was identified in a woman aged 40 to 50 in good health. Some clones in this sample may be carry-over from other donors' samples. Input material: PBMCs. CDR3 in amino acids: CATSRDSYGPHDTQYF. Here the CDR3 DNA reads TGTGCCACCAGCAGAGATAGTTACGGACCCCACGATACGCAGTATTTT.